The 8 T cell receptor beta chains given below trace back to one sample, sequenced in a study of CD8+CD57+ T cells in acquired aplastic anemia. Template material for TCR beta VDJ and CDR3 profiling consisted of genomic DNA. TCRdb reprocessed the reads with MiXCR, giving one entry per CDR3 protein. This table has about 120,000 distinct CDR3 sequences, over 30% appearing once. Patients who underwent sequencing had shown CD8+CD57+ cell expansion by flow cytometry. Source material: sorted CD4+, CD8+, or CD8+CD57+ T cells (not recorded which) from PBMCs. The receptor source for this set is a human donor with aplastic anemia.

This chain connects TRBV7-2 to TRBJ1-2; D gene unclear. This CDR3 is built from 13 residues. With 2 bases removed from V and 0 bases from J, the gap between germline ends came to 4 bases. In germline, CDR1 is SGHTA, CDR2 FQGNSA. This chain's CDR3 is CASSLCANYGYTF. CDR3 nucleotide sequence: TGTGCCAGCAGCTTATGTGCTAACTATGGCTACACCTTC.

About this clonotype itself: A much more abundant neighbour one base away suggests this may be a read error. The V gene is TRBV11-1, the J gene TRBJ2-7; D possibly corresponds to TRBD2 (6 bases). The CDR3 has 14 amino acids. V was clipped by 1 base and J by 4 bases, with 11 bases between them. CDR1 and CDR2 (germline): SGHAT, FQDESV (reference sequence). In nucleotides, the CDR3 is TGTGCCAGCAGCTTAGGAAGCGGGCGTTACGAGCAGTACTTC. Its protein product is CASSLGSGRYEQYF.

The chain is built from TRBV7-2 and TRBJ2-7; D not certain. Trimming left V 5 bases short and J 2 bases short, with 13 bases between. CDR1 is SGHTA, CDR2 FQGNSA, per germline. The CDR3 consists of 14 residues. CDR3 amino acids: CASSPLLGTYEQYF. DNA of the CDR3: TGTGCCAGCAGCCCATTGCTAGGGACCTACGAGCAGTACTTC.

This clonotype was seen ten or more times. The gene calls are TRBV19 and TRBJ2-7; tentatively, D is TRBD1 (5 bases). This CDR3 comprises 14 residues. V shed 4 bases and J shed 0 bases, with 10 bases lying between them. Germline V gene sequence: CDR1 LNHDA, CDR2 SQIVND (reference sequence). Here the CDR3 reads CASSTGFVSYEQYF. The CDR3 DNA sequence: TGTGCCAGTAGTACAGGGTTCGTCTCCTACGAGCAGTACTTC. Variable domain in full (rest from reference TRBV19 and TRBJ2-7): DGGITQSPKYLFRKEGQNVTLSCEQNLNHDAMYWYRQDPGQGLRLIYYSQIVNDFQKGDIAEGYSVSREKKESFPLTVTSAQKNPTAFYLCASSTGFVSYEQYFGPGTRLTVT.

This sequence joins TRBV10-1 and TRBJ2-7, with 8 bases lining up with TRBD1. The junction had 14 bases not matched to a gene; V was cut back by 5 bases and J by 5 bases. Germline V gene lookup returns CDR1 WNHNN and CDR2 SYGVQD (reference sequence). The CDR3 consists of 16 residues. CDR3 sequence: CASSIDRGLVLNEQYF. CDR3 coding DNA: TGCGCCAGCAGTATCGACAGGGGTTTGGTCCTCAACGAGCAGTACTTC.

This clonotype was seen repeatedly, ten times or more. V is TRBV7-2 and J is TRBJ1-3, with TRBD1 identical over 7 bases. The CDR3 sequence is 15 residues long. CDR1 is SGHTA, CDR2 FQGNSA, per germline. With V trimmed by 5 bases and J by 0 bases, 4 bases remained unmatched. The CDR3 DNA sequence: TGTGCCAGCAGCCTTCGACAGGGCTCTGGAAACACCATATATTTT. As protein: CASSLRQGSGNTIYF. Drawing the rest from reference TRBV7-2 and TRBJ1-3, the complete variable domain is GAGVSQSPSNKVTEKGKDVELRCDPISGHTALYWYRQSLGQGLEFLIYFQGNSAPDKSGLPSDRFSAERTGGSVSTLTIQRTQQEDSAVYLCASSLRQGSGNTIYFGEGSWLTVV.

This clonotype appeared many times. This sequence joins TRBV5-1 and TRBJ2-5; 10 positions agree with TRBD2. Losses at the gene ends were 5 bases for V and 4 bases for J; bases not matched to a gene: 8. Germline V gives CDR1 SGHRS, CDR2 YFSETQ. This CDR3 is 15 amino acids long. The CDR3, as DNA: TGCGCCAGCAGTTCTAAGCGGGGGGGCCGAGAGACCCAGTACTTC. Translation: CASSSKRGGRETQYF.

This clonotype was recorded at least ten times. The chain employs TRBV10-1 and TRBJ2-1; D gene ambiguous. The length of the CDR3 is 15 residues. The V end was cut by 2 bases, the J end by 0 bases, with 8 bases between. CDR1 WNHNN and CDR2 SYGVQD come from the germline V gene (reference sequence). The CDR3 sequence is CASSEGSSSYNEQFF. In nucleotides, the CDR3 is TGCGCCAGCAGTGAGGGGTCAAGCTCCTACAATGAGCAGTTCTTC.